The TCR beta chain under discussion was sequenced for a study of blood T cell repertoires in COVID-19 (dated by TCRdb to 2018 to 2020). Study-level background: The collaborator samples originated in the United States, Italy and Spain and spanned the acute and convalescent phases of COVID-19. Where available, HLA class I and class II types were obtained from metadata supplied by the sample provider rather than from assay-based typing. The prospective study material was composed of cDNA or gDNA derived from T cells, B-cell-depleted T cells, or PBMCs. Sample metadata almost always included a de-identified subject ID, COVID-19 status, age in years and sex. The dataset comprised deeply sampled blood TCRbeta repertoires from subjects exposed to, actively infected with, or recovered from COVID-19. The repertoires were released in a freely available public database intended as a resource for research on the immune response to SARS-CoV-2. The samples were drawn from the first 160 participants of the ongoing ImmuneRACE study and from some 1,300 subjects provided by 6 global collaborators.

About this clone: Its binding antigen is unknown. No base qualities exist here, and no much larger clone lies one base off it.

In the prospective study, participants were about 18 to 90 years old, resided in 25 or so geographic areas of the United States, and were enrolled through a virtual design. To assign participants to cohorts, the prospective study relied on clinical history that participants themselves reported in a screening survey and a study questionnaire. Recovered participants in ImmuneRACE Cohort 3 were defined as having two consecutive negative NP/OP PCR tests, clearance from a healthcare professional, or resolution of symptoms. Each participant in the prospective study had whole blood, serum and a nasopharyngeal or oropharyngeal swab collected by mobile phlebotomists. Prospective study participants could optionally give additional blood draws and questionnaires over a roughly 2-month period. Before DNA extraction, prospective study blood samples were shipped either frozen or at room temperature. What the authors observed across the whole study: The amount of clinical and demographic metadata varied by source and participant and was provided uncurated.

TCRbeta CDR3 regions were amplified from genomic DNA by means of the immunoSEQ Assay, a bias-controlled multiplex PCR. On the authors' methods: The number of nucleated cells in each sample was estimated by amplification of reference gene primers within the assay. To quantify the absolute abundance of each unique TCRbeta CDR3 rearrangement, sequence reads were collapsed and filtered. For each sample, productive Simpson clonality was calculated as the square root of Simpson's diversity index over productive rearrangements. TCRdb's version of the immuneACCESS table is confined to in-frame rearrangements and falls short of the full clone set. An unresolved V gene accounts for under half of the shortfall where checked; the remainder is of unknown origin. V, J and clone size were drawn from that table, and D and trimming were deduced from the DNA. The sample profile shows approximately 490,000 clones; approximately 91% of them were found once. Together, the top ten hold under 9.5% of the sample.

Input material: PBMCs or T cells enriched from blood (not recorded which). The receptor was derived from a woman aged 55-69 years who had recovered from COVID-19.

The CDR3 is CASRTGGGANYGYTF. In nucleotide form, the sequence is TGTGCCAGCAGGACAGGGGGAGGTGCTAACTATGGCTACACCTTC. The chain couples TRBV2 to TRBJ1-2, and 9 junctional nucleotides match TRBD1. Ends trimmed: V by 6 bases, J by 0 bases; bases unmatched to a gene: 5. As encoded in the germline V gene, CDR1 is SNHLY while CDR2 is FYNNEI. The CDR3 covers 15 residues, taking in both the cysteine and the phenylalanine. Only the CDR3 DNA is retained, 45 bases long and in frame from the first base. The variable domain in full, with residues beyond the CDR3 obtained from the reference TRBV2 and TRBJ1-2 genes, is EPEVTQTPSHQVTQMGQEVILRCVPISNHLYFYWYRQILGQKVEFLVSFYNNEISEKSEIFDDQFSVERPDGSNFTLKIRSTKLEDSAMYFCASRTGGGANYGYTFGSGTRLTVV.